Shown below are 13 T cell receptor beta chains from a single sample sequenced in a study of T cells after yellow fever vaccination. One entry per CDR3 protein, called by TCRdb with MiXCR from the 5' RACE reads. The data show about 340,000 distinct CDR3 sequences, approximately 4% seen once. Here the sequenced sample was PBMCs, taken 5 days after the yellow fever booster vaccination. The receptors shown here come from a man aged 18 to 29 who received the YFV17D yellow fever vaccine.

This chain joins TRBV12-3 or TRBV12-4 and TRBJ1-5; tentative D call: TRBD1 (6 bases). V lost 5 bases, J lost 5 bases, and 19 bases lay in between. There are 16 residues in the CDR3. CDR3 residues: CASSRQGLVEDQPQHF. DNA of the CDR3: TGTGCCAGCAGTCGCCAGGGGTTGGTAGAGGATCAGCCCCAGCATTTT.

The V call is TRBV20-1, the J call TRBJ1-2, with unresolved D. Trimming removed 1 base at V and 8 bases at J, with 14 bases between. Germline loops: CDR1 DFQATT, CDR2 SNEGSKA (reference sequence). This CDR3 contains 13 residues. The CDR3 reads CSARGGRVDGYTF. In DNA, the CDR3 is TGCAGTGCTAGAGGTGGGCGAGTAGACGGCTACACCTTC.

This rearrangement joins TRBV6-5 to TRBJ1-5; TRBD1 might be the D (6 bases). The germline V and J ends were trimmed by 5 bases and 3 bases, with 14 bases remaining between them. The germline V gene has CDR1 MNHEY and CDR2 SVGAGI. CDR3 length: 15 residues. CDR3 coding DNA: TGTGCCAGCAGTCCCACCGGACAGTACAATCAGCCCCAGCATTTT. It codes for CASSPTGQYNQPQHF.

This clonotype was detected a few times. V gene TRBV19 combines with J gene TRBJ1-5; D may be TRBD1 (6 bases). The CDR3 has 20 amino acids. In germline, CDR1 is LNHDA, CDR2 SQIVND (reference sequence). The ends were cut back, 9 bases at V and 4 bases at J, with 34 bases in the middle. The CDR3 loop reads CASLGAGTPYLKRRNQPQHF. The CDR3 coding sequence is TGTGCCAGCTTAGGTGCCGGGACACCCTATTTGAAAAGAAGGAATCAGCCCCAGCATTTT.

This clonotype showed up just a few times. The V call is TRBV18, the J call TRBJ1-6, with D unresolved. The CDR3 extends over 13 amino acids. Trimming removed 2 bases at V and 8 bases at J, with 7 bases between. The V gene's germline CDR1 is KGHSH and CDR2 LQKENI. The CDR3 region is CASSPKVDSPLHF. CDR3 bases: TGTGCCAGCTCACCAAAGGTTGATTCACCCCTCCACTTT.

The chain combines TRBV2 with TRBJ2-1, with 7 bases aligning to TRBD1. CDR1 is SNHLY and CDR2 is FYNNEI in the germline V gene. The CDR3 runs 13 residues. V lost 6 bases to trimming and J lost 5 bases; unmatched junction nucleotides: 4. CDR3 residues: CASRQGPDNEQFF. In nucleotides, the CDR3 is TGTGCCAGCAGACAGGGGCCGGACAATGAGCAGTTCTTC.

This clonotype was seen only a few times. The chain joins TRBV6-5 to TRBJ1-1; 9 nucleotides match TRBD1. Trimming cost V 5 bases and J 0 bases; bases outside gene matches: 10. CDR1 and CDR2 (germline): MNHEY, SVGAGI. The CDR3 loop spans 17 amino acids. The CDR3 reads CASSTTGGEGMNTEAFF. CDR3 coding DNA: TGTGCCAGCAGTACTACAGGGGGCGAGGGGATGAACACTGAAGCTTTCTTT.

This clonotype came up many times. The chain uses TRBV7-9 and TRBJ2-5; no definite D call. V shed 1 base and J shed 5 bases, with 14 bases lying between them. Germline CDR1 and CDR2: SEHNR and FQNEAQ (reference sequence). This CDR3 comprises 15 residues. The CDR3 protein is CASSLGSSVRETQYF. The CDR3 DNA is TGTGCCAGCAGCTTAGGTAGCAGCGTAAGGGAGACCCAGTACTTC.

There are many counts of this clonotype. The DNA for the CDR3 is TGCGCCAGCAGCTCGGGGTCCCCATCGGATACGCAGTATTTT. This encodes CASSSGSPSDTQYF. This rearrangement joins TRBV5-1 to TRBJ2-3; D perhaps matches TRBD2 (5 bases). CDR1 and CDR2 from the germline V gene are SGHRS and YFSETQ. There are 14 residues in the CDR3. The V and J ends lost 3 bases and 6 bases respectively, with 14 bases between them.

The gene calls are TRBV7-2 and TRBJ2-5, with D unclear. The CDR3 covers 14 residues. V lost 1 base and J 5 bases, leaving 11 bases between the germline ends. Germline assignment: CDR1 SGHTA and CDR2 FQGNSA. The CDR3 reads CASSLGAAEETQYF. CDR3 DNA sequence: TGTGCCAGCAGCTTAGGTGCCGCCGAGGAGACCCAGTACTTC.

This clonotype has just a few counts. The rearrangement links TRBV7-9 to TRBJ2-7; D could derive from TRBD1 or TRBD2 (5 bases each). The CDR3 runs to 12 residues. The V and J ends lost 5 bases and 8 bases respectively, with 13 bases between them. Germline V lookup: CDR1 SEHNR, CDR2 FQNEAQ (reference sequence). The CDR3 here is CASSPGDLKQYF. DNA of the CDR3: TGTGCCAGCAGCCCCGGGGACCTCAAGCAGTACTTC.

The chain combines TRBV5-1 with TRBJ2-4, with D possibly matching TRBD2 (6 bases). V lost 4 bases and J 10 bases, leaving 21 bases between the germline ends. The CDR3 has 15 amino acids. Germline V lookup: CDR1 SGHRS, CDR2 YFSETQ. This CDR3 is CASSPGWRGREIQYF. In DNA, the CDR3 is TGCGCCAGCAGCCCCGGTTGGCGGGGCCGGGAAATTCAGTACTTC.

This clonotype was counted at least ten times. The CDR3 here is CASSPGRGRSSYNEQFF. CDR3 sequence (DNA): TGTGCCAGCAGTCCCGGCAGGGGCCGTAGCTCCTACAATGAGCAGTTCTTC. The chain is built from TRBV6-2 or TRBV6-3 and TRBJ2-1; D possibly corresponds to TRBD1 (6 bases). V lost 5 bases to trimming and J lost 0 bases, with 17 bases between them. The CDR3 loop spans 17 amino acids. The V gene's germline CDR1 is MNHEY and CDR2 SVGEGT.